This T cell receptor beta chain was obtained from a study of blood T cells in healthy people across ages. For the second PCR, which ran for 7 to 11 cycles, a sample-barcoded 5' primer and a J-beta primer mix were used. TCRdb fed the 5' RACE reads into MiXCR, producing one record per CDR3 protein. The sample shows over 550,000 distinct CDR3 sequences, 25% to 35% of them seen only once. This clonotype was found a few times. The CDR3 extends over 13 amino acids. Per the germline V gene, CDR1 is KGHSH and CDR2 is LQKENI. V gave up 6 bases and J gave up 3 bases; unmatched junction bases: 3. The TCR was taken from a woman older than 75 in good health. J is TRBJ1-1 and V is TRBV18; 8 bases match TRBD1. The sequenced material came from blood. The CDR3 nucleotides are TGTGCCAGCTCCGGGACAGGTGACACTGAAGCTTTCTTT. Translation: CASSGTGDTEAFF.